This TCR beta chain was recovered during a study of human T cells and chemical hapten exposure. Ten or more counts support this clonotype. Via MiXCR, TCRdb re-called the RACE reads, giving one row per CDR3 protein. The top ten clones hold under 4% of a sample with roughly 100,000 distinct CDR3 sequences, under 14% of them seen once. Time point reported: pre-sensitization, week 0. Treatment given: therapeutic diphenylcyclopropenone sensitization with weekly scalp DPC. Sequenced here: whole blood, sampled in connection with sensitization to the hapten diphenylcyclopropenone (DPC). The TCR was taken from a woman in her fifties or sixties with alopecia areata. Some clones in this sample may be carry-over from other donors' samples.

CDR3 sequence: CASSERGGSSYEQYF. In DNA form, the CDR3 reads TGTGCCAGCAGTGAAAGGGGGGGGAGCTCCTACGAGCAGTACTTC. The V call is TRBV2, the J call TRBJ2-7; D is perhaps TRBD2 (7 bases). Trimming pared 2 bases from V and 0 bases from J, leaving 11 bases between. The germline gives CDR1 SNHLY, CDR2 FYNNEI. This CDR3 has 15 amino acids.